These 21 T cell receptor beta chains were sequenced from one sample in a study of T cells after yellow fever vaccination. TCRdb re-called the 5' RACE reads through MiXCR, storing one row per CDR3 protein. The sample has some 350,000 distinct CDR3 sequences, about 6% seen once; the top ten hold approximately 16%. Specimen: PBMCs, collected 5 days after the yellow fever booster vaccination. All receptors derive from a man aged 25-40 years who received the YFV17D yellow fever vaccine.

The sample holds a few counts of this clonotype. This chain uses TRBV20-1 with TRBJ2-7; D is perhaps TRBD1 (6 bases). The V end was cut by 0 bases, the J end by 3 bases, with 15 bases between. The CDR3 is 15 amino acids. CDR1 and CDR2 from the germline V gene are DFQATT and SNEGSKA (reference sequence). The CDR3 nucleotides are TGCAGTGCTAGAGAGTGGGACAACGGAGGCTACGAGCAGTACTTC. Its translation is CSAREWDNGGYEQYF.

This clonotype came up many times. Compared with germline, one end of the junction differs, possibly owing to a read error. This sequence joins TRBV4-3 and TRBJ2-3, with D hard to call. Germline V gene data show CDR1 as LGHNA and CDR2 as YSLEER. The CDR3 extends over 11 amino acids. The CDR3 region is CASSQDEVPLF. CDR3 sequence (DNA): TGCGCCAGCAGCCAAGACGAGGTTCCACTTTTT.

This clonotype has a handful of counts. V is TRBV27 and J is TRBJ2-7; TRBD2 aligns across 12 bases. Germline V lookup: CDR1 MNHEY, CDR2 SMNVEV (reference sequence). V dropped 8 bases and J dropped 5; count of bases not matched to a gene: 1. The CDR3 sequence is 12 residues long. The CDR3 DNA sequence: TGTGCCAGCCGGACTAGCGGGAACGAGCAGTACTTC. Protein: CASRTSGNEQYF.

This clonotype occurred many times. The V call is TRBV28, the J call TRBJ2-4; D is unclear. V lost 7 bases to trimming and J lost 4 bases, with 11 bases between them. This CDR3 is built from 13 residues. CDR1 and CDR2 (germline): MDHEN, SYDVKM. CDR3 in amino acids: CASIGSPKNIQYF. The CDR3 coding sequence is TGTGCCAGCATCGGGTCACCAAAAAACATTCAGTACTTC.

In this sample, this clonotype turned up a few times. The chain joins TRBV11-3 to TRBJ2-1; 7 bases are shared with TRBD1. With 5 bases clipped from V and 4 bases from J, the junction kept 5 bases outside the gene matches. Germline V CDR1 and CDR2: SGHNT, YENEEA. The CDR3 loop spans 14 amino acids. CDR3 nucleotide sequence: TGTGCCAGCAGCCCCGGGACAGTTTACAATGAGCAGTTCTTC. This encodes CASSPGTVYNEQFF. Drawing the rest from reference TRBV11-3 and TRBJ2-1, the complete variable domain is EAGVVQSPRYKIIEKKQPVAFWCNPISGHNTLYWYLQNLGQGPELLIRYENEEAVDDSQLPKDRFSAERLKGVDSTLKIQPAELGDSAVYLCASSPGTVYNEQFFGPGTRLTVL.

This clonotype was picked up a small number of times. The V call is TRBV7-2, the J call TRBJ2-7; TRBD2 might be the D (6 bases). CDR3 length equals 14 residues. Deletions cut 1 base from V and 4 bases from J, with 11 bases between. CDR1 is SGHTA and CDR2 is FQGNSA in the germline V gene. The CDR3 bases are TGTGCCAGCAGCTTAGGGGACTTCCCTTACGAGCAGTACTTC. Amino acid sequence: CASSLGDFPYEQYF.

This clonotype came up many times. The rearrangement uses TRBV7-2 and TRBJ2-3; the D is unclear. This CDR3 is built from 14 residues. With 5 bases removed from V and 4 bases from J, the gap between germline ends came to 13 bases. The germline V gene has CDR1 SGHTA and CDR2 FQGNSA. This CDR3 is CASSPGPGSDTQYF. The DNA for the CDR3 is TGTGCCAGCAGCCCTGGGCCGGGCTCAGATACGCAGTATTTT.

This clonotype has at least ten counts. The rearrangement joins TRBV6-2 or TRBV6-3 to TRBJ1-5, with D tentatively TRBD1 (5 bases). V was clipped by 0 bases and J by 7 bases, with 13 bases between them. Germline-derived CDR1 and CDR2 are MNHEY and SVGEGT. This CDR3 has 15 residues. The CDR3 region is CASSYSTLTGQPQHF. Written as DNA, the CDR3 is TGTGCCAGCAGTTACTCGACACTAACAGGCCAGCCCCAGCATTTT.

This clonotype was picked up a small number of times. The V and J genes are TRBV12-3 or TRBV12-4 and TRBJ2-7; D may be TRBD1 (5 bases). The V end lost 6 bases, the J end lost 3 bases, and 18 bases lay between the germline ends. The CDR3 loop spans 15 amino acids. The CDR3 protein is CASRHSGQGNYEQYF. DNA for the CDR3: TGTGCCAGCAGACACAGTGGGCAGGGAAACTACGAGCAGTACTTC.

Many counts were recorded for this clonotype. The V and J genes are TRBV6-5 and TRBJ2-2; 9 positions match TRBD1. The CDR3 is 14 residues long. Germline V gene lookup returns CDR1 MNHEY and CDR2 SVGAGI. The V segment lost 7 bases and the J segment 3 bases; nucleotides outside the gene matches: 3. The DNA for the CDR3 is TGTGCCAGCACCTGGGACAGGGACACCGGGGAGCTGTTTTTT. Translation gives CASTWDRDTGELFF.

This clonotype was observed a handful of times. The chain has TRBV12-3 or TRBV12-4 and TRBJ1-5; possibly TRBD1 for D (5 bases). CDR3 length: 12 amino acids. V was trimmed by 8 bases and J by 6 bases, leaving 11 bases between them. The CDR3 loop is CASWGVGQPQHF. The CDR3 DNA reads TGTGCCAGCTGGGGGGTGGGTCAGCCCCAGCATTTT.

This clonotype showed up just once. The rearrangement links TRBV13 to TRBJ2-4; D might be TRBD1 or TRBD2, each matching 6 bases. V lost 1 base and J lost 7, with 8 bases in between. Germline V gene data show CDR1 as PRHDT and CDR2 as FYEKMQ (reference sequence). CDR3 length equals 13 residues. As DNA, the CDR3 is TGTGCCAGCAGCTTAGTAGGGGGGAACATTCAGTACTTC. Translated: CASSLVGGNIQYF. The full variable domain, in which reference TRBV13 and TRBJ2-4 provide the parts outside the CDR3, is AAGVIQSPRHLIKEKRETATLKCYPIPRHDTVYWYQQGPGQDPQFLISFYEKMQSDKGSIPDRFSAQQFSDYHSELNMSSLELGDSALYFCASSLVGGNIQYFGAGTRLSVL.

The chain uses TRBV27 and TRBJ2-7, with TRBD1 identical over 7 bases. The CDR3 has 15 residues. V lost 0 bases and J lost 2; bases outside the gene matches: 4. CDR1 is MNHEY, CDR2 SMNVEV, per germline (reference sequence). The DNA for the CDR3 is TGTGCCAGCAGTTTATCCGAGACAGGGCCCTACGAGCAGTACTTC. As protein: CASSLSETGPYEQYF.

This clonotype was counted at least ten times. The chain carries TRBV5-1 and TRBJ2-2; D is perhaps TRBD1 (6 bases). The V and J ends lost 0 bases and 0 bases respectively, with 6 bases between them. The CDR3 is 15 amino acids. Looked up from germline, CDR1 is SGHRS and CDR2 is YFSETQ. The CDR3 loop is CASSLEGANTGELFF. Written as DNA, the CDR3 is TGCGCCAGCAGCTTGGAGGGGGCGAACACCGGGGAGCTGTTTTTT.

The chain uses TRBV5-1 and TRBJ1-1; unclear D gene. Germline loops: CDR1 SGHRS, CDR2 YFSETQ. Trimming pared 0 bases from V and 0 bases from J, leaving 9 bases between. The CDR3 spans 15 residues. The CDR3 spells CASSLGFQMNTEAFF. Written as DNA, the CDR3 is TGCGCCAGCAGCTTGGGATTTCAGATGAACACTGAAGCTTTCTTT.

This clonotype has a count of ten or more. The rearrangement joins TRBV7-8 to TRBJ2-1; D ambiguous. CDR3 size: 14 residues. Germline loops: CDR1 SGHVS, CDR2 FQNEAQ. V dropped 2 bases and J dropped 0 bases, with 5 bases sitting between them. The CDR3, as DNA: TGTGCCAGCAGCTTAAGTAGCTCCTACAATGAGCAGTTCTTC. Its translation is CASSLSSSYNEQFF.

The DNA for the CDR3 is TGTGCCAGCAGCCGGGACAGGGGCAACAATGAGCAGTTCTTC. It translates to CASSRDRGNNEQFF. This rearrangement joins TRBV5-4 to TRBJ2-1; TRBD1 agrees at 10 bases. V shed 4 bases, J shed 5 bases, and the junction held 3 bases outside the gene matches. The CDR3 is 14 residues long. Germline V CDR1 and CDR2: SGHNT, YYREEE (reference sequence).

The table lists this clonotype with a few counts. The chain uses TRBV20-1 and TRBJ1-5; no definite D call. V lost 5 bases and J lost 0, with 8 bases in between. Germline CDR1 DFQATT, CDR2 SNEGSKA (reference sequence). The CDR3 is made up of 13 amino acids. CDR3 residues: CSARVDSNQPQHF. The CDR3 region has the DNA TGCAGTGCTCGGGTGGATAGCAATCAGCCCCAGCATTTT.

The rearrangement uses TRBV20-1 and TRBJ1-3; weak D call: TRBD1 (6 bases). The CDR3 is made up of 17 amino acids. V shed 0 bases and J shed 0 bases, with 15 bases lying between them. Germline assignment: CDR1 DFQATT and CDR2 SNEGSKA (reference sequence). The CDR3 coding sequence is TGCAGTGCTAGAGACGGCGGACAGCTTTACTCTGGAAACACCATATATTTT. Protein sequence: CSARDGGQLYSGNTIYF.

In this sample, this clonotype turned up a few times. The chain links TRBV12-3 or TRBV12-4 to TRBJ1-2, with 7 bases fitting TRBD1. V lost 3 bases and J lost 12; bases outside the gene matches: 7. The CDR3 runs to 12 residues. CDR3 loop: CASSFGGQDNTF. CDR3 bases: TGTGCCAGCAGTTTCGGAGGACAGGATAACACCTTC.

The CDR3 DNA reads as TGTGCCAGCAGTTACTACGGGAGTTCCTACAATGAGCAGTTCTTC. Its translation is CASSYYGSSYNEQFF. This rearrangement joins TRBV6-2 or TRBV6-3 to TRBJ2-1, with TRBD2 as a possible D gene (6 bases). The germline gives CDR1 MNHEY, CDR2 SVGEGT. Trimming pared 1 base from V and 1 base from J, leaving 8 bases between. CDR3 length equals 15 residues.